The rows below give T cell receptor beta chains drawn from one sample of a study of T cell repertoires in cytomegalovirus infection. No antigen has been identified for these receptors. Via MiXCR, TCRdb re-called the reads, giving one row per CDR3 protein. Among some 590,000 distinct CDR3 sequences listed, 40% were seen once. This specimen consisted of cultured PBMCs, obtained from culture after CMV antigen stimulation. The receptors were sampled from a human donor in good health (CMV status not recorded). Some clones in this sample may be carry-over from other donors' samples. CDR3s include the opening cysteine and the closing phenylalanine or tryptophan. Fields, in order: CDR3 protein, CDR3 DNA, J gene, D gene, V gene, clone size. A D gene is named only where the DNA matches it firmly. A clone size is listed for some rows: how often the clone was seen (once, few, many), or a class if it is expanded.

CASSPGRANTEAFF | TGTGCCAGCAGTCCCGGGAGGGCGAACACTGAAGCTTTCTTT | TRBJ1-1 | NA | TRBV7-2 | NA
CASSLEASHLEDTQYF | TGTGCCAGCAGCTTAGAGGCTAGCCATCTGGAGGATACGCAGTATTTT | TRBJ2-3 | NA | TRBV7-8 | many
CATSGGAVSTGELFF | TGTGCCACCAGCGGGGGGGCCGTGAGCACCGGGGAGCTGTTTTTT | TRBJ2-2 | TRBD2 | TRBV12-3/TRBV12-4 | NA
CSARDLPPSVSPTDTQYF | TGCAGTGCTAGAGATCTTCCGCCTTCGGTCTCCCCCACAGATACGCAGTATTTT | TRBJ2-3 | NA | TRBV20-1 | NA
CASSSQTGTKAFF | TGTGCCAGCAGCTCGCAGACAGGTACGAAAGCTTTCTTT | TRBJ1-1 | NA | TRBV7-6 | NA
CASSPQGLAGVRKNEQFF | TGTGCCAGCTCACCACAGGGACTAGCGGGAGTAAGGAAAAATGAGCAGTTCTTC | TRBJ2-1 | TRBD2 | TRBV18 | NA
CASSSRMYGDEQFF | TGTGCCAGCAGCTCCCGTATGTACGGCGATGAGCAGTTCTTC | TRBJ2-1 | NA | TRBV7-2 | NA
CASSYGVNEQFF | TGTGCCAGCAGTTATGGGGTAAATGAGCAGTTCTTC | TRBJ2-1 | NA | TRBV6-2/TRBV6-3 | few
CASSYSTPGNTGELFF | TGTGCCAGCAGTTACTCGACCCCCGGGAACACCGGGGAGCTGTTTTTT | TRBJ2-2 | NA | TRBV6-6 | NA
CASSQWTLPYNEQFF | TGTGCCAGCAGTCAATGGACTCTCCCCTACAATGAGCAGTTCTTC | TRBJ2-1 | NA | TRBV6-2/TRBV6-3 | NA
CASSTDVAKNIQYF | TGTGCCAGCAGCACAGACGTAGCCAAAAACATTCAGTACTTC | TRBJ2-4 | NA | TRBV7-2 | few
CATSTVVSRNQPQHF | TGTGCCACCAGCACAGTGGTGAGCCGCAATCAGCCCCAGCATTTT | TRBJ1-5 | NA | TRBV15 | few
CASSYSLAGSTDTQYF | TGTGCCAGCAGTTACTCCTTAGCGGGTTCCACAGATACGCAGTATTTT | TRBJ2-3 | TRBD2 | TRBV6-6 | NA
CASSQVTAATIYF | TGCGCCAGCAGCCAAGTCACCGCGGCCACCATATATTTT | TRBJ1-3 | NA | TRBV4-3 | NA
CASSLVAGQGNIQYF | TGCGCCAGCAGCCTAGTCGCGGGACAGGGGAACATTCAGTACTTC | TRBJ2-4 | TRBD1 | TRBV4-1 | once
CASSDSGREGWAGELFF | TGTGCCAGCAGCGATAGCGGGAGAGAGGGTTGGGCCGGGGAGCTGTTTTTT | TRBJ2-2 | TRBD2 | TRBV7-2 | few
CASSKEQGSYGYTF | TGTGCCAGCAGCAAAGAACAGGGGTCCTATGGCTACACCTTC | TRBJ1-2 | TRBD1 | TRBV7-9 | few
CASSQPGKLRNNEQFF | TGCGCCAGCAGCCAACCCGGAAAACTGAGAAACAATGAGCAGTTCTTC | TRBJ2-1 | NA | TRBV4-1 | NA